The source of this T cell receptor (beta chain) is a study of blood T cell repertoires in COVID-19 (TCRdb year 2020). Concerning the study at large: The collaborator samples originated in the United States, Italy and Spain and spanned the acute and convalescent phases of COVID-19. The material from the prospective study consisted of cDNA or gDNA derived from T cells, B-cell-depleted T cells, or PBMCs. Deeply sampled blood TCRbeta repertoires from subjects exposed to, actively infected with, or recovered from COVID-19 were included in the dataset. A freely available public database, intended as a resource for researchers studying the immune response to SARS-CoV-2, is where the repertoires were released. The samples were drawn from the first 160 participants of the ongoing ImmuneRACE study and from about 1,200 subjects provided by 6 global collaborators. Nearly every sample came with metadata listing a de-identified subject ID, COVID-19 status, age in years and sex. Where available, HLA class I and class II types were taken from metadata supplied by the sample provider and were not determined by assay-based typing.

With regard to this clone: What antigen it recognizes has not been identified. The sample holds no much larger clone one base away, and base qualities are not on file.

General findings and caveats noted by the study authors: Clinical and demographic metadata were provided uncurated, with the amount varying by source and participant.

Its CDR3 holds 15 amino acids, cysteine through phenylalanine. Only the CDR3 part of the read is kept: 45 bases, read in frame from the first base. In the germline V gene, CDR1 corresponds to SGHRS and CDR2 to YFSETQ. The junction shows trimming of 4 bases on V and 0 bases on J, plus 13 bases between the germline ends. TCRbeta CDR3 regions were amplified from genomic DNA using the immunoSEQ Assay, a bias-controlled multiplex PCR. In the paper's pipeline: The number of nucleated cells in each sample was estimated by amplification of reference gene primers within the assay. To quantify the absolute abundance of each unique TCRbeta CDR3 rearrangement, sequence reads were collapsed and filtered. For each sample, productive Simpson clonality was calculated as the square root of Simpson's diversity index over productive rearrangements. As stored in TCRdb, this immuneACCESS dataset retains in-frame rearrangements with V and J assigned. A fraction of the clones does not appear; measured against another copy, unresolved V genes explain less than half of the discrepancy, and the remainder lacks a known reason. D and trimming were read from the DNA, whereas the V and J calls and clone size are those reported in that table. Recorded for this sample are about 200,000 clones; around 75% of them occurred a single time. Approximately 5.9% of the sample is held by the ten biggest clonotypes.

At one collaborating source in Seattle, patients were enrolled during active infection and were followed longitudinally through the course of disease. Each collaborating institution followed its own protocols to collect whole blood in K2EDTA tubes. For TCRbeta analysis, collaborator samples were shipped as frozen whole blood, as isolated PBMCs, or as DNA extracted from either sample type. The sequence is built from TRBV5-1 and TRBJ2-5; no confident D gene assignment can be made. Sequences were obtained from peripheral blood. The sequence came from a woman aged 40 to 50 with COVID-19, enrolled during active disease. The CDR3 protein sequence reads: CASSPDGGDQETQYF. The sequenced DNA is TGCGCCAGCAGCCCCGACGGTGGAGACCAAGAGACCCAGTACTTC.